This T cell receptor (beta chain) was identified during a study of blood T cell repertoires in COVID-19. This CDR3 contains 16 residues. Looked up from germline, CDR1 is LNHDA and CDR2 is SQIVND (reference sequence). Between the trimmed V and J ends, which lost 5 bases and 1 base, there was a span of 17 bases. In the original processing: Amplifying reference gene primers gave estimates of nucleated cell counts. Assay used: immunoSEQ multiplex PCR; TCRdb lists only in-frame clones, some missing. V, J and clone size were drawn from that table, and D and trimming were deduced from the DNA. In the table there are under 200,000 clones, under 85% of which are singletons.

The specimen was PBMCs or T cells enriched from blood (not recorded which). This chain uses TRBV19 with TRBJ1-2; possible D gene TRBD1, 6 bases. The TCR originated in a man in his forties or fifties who had recovered from COVID-19. The CDR3, as DNA: TGTGCCAGTAGTCCCCGGATCCGACAGGTTAACTATGGCTACACCTTC. Translation: CASSPRIRQVNYGYTF.